This TCR beta chain was sequenced for a study of cytomegalovirus exposure and HLA in healthy donors. With 60 Vbeta and 13 Jbeta primers, the PCR was carried out. The repertoire was sequenced with immunoSEQ multiplex PCR; TCRdb's copy has only in-frame clones and lacks some. The sample totals just over 150,000 clones. V lost 4 bases to trimming and J lost 1 base, with 4 bases between them. Germline CDR1 and CDR2: SNHLY and FYNNEI. This CDR3 is 12 amino acids long. The origin of this receptor is a man aged 30 to 39 in good health and CMV-seronegative. The chain employs TRBV2 and TRBJ1-2, with D unclear. The sequenced sample consisted of PBMCs. The CDR3 DNA sequence: TGTGCCAGCAGTGTTCTTAACTATGGCTACACCTTC. The encoded protein is CASSVLNYGYTF. Full variable domain (missing parts from reference TRBV2 and TRBJ1-2): EPEVTQTPSHQVTQMGQEVILRCVPISNHLYFYWYRQILGQKVEFLVSFYNNEISEKSEIFDDQFSVERPDGSNFTLKIRSTKLEDSAMYFCASSVLNYGYTFGSGTRLTVV.